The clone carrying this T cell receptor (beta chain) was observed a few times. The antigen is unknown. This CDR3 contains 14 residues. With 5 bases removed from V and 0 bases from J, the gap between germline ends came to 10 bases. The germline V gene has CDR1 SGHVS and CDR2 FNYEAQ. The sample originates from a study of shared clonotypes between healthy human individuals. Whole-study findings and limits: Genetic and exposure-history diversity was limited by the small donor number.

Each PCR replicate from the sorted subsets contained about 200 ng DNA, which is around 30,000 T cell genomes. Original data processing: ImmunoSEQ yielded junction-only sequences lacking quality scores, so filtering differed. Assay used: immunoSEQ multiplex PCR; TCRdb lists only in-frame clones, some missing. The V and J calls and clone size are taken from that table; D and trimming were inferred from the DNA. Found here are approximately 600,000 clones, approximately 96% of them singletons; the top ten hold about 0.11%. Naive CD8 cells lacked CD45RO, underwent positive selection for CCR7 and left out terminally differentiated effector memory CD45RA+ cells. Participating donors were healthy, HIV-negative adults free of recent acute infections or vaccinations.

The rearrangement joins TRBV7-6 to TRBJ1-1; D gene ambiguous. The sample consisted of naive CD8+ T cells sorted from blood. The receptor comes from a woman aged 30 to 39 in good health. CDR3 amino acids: CASSPGRLNTEAFF. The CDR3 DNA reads TGTGCCAGCAGCCCCGGACGGTTGAACACTGAAGCTTTCTTT.